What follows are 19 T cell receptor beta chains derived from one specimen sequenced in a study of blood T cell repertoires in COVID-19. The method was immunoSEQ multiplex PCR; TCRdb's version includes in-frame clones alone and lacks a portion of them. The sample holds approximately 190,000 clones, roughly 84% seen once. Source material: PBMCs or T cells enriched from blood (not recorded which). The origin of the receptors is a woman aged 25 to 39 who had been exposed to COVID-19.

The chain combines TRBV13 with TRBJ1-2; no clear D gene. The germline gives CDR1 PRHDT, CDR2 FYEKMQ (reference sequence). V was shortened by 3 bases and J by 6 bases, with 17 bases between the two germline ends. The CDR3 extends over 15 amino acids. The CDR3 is CASSFSQRYSHGYTF. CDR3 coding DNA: TGTGCCAGCAGCTTTAGCCAGCGTTATTCACATGGCTACACCTTC.

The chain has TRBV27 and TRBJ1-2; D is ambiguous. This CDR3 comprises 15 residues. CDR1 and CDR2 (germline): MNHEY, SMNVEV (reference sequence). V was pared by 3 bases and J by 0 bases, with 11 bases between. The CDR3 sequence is CASSFSLLANYGYTF. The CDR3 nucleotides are TGTGCCAGCAGTTTTTCCCTGCTAGCTAACTATGGCTACACCTTC.

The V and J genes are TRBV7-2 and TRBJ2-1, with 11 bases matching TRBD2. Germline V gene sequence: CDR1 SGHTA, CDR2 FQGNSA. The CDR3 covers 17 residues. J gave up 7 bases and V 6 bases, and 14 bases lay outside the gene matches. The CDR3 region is CASSRGRLAGRGNEQFF. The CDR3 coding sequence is TGTGCCAGCAGTAGGGGGAGACTAGCGGGGAGGGGAAATGAGCAGTTCTTC.

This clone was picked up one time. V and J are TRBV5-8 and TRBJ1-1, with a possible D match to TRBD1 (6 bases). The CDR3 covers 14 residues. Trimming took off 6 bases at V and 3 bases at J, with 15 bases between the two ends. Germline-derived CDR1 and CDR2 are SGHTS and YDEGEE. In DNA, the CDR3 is TGTGCCAGCACCCGGACAGCCGCTTACACTGAAGCTTTCTTT. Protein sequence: CASTRTAAYTEAFF.

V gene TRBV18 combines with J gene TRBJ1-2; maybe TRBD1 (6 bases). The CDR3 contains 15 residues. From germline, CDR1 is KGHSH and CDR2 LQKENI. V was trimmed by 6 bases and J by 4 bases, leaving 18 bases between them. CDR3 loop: CASSQAQGPGYGYTF. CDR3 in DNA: TGTGCCAGCTCCCAAGCGCAGGGGCCGGGCTATGGCTACACCTTC.

The CDR3 protein is CASATSGSFYEQYF. The CDR3 nucleotides read TGTGCCAGTGCAACTAGCGGGTCCTTCTACGAGCAGTACTTC. This rearrangement joins TRBV19 to TRBJ2-7, with 9 bases that match TRBD2. Unmatched junction bases numbered 8, after V lost 8 bases and J lost 3 bases. CDR3 length: 14 amino acids. Germline assignment: CDR1 LNHDA and CDR2 SQIVND (reference sequence).

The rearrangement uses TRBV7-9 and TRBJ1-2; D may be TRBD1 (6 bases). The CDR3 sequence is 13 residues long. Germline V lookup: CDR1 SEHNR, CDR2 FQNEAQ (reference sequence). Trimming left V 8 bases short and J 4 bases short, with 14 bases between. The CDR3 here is CASDGTSPYGYTF. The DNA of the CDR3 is TGTGCCAGCGACGGGACAAGTCCCTATGGCTACACCTTC.

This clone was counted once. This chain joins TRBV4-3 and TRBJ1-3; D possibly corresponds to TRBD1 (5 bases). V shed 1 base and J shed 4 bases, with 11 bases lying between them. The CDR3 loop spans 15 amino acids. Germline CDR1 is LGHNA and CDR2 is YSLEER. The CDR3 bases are TGCGCCAGCAGCCAAGGTCAGGGTGGAGGAAACACCATATATTTT. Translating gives CASSQGQGGGNTIYF.

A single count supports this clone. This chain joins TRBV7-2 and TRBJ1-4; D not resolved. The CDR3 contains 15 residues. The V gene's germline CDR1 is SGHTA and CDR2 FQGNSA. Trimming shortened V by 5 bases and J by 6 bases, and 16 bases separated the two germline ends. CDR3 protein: CASSRDGLLDEKLFF. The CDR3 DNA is TGTGCCAGCAGCCGCGACGGACTTCTGGATGAAAAACTGTTTTTT.

As DNA, the CDR3 is TGTGCCGACGAACAGGTTTTGGGCACTGAAGCTTTCTTT. This encodes CADEQVLGTEAFF. V and J are TRBV7-9 and TRBJ1-1; D perhaps matches TRBD1 (5 bases). Germline V gene lookup returns CDR1 SEHNR and CDR2 FQNEAQ (reference sequence). V was pared by 11 bases and J by 4 bases, with 17 bases between. The CDR3 consists of 13 residues. The complete variable domain, with remaining parts taken from reference TRBV7-9 and TRBJ1-1, reads DTGVSQNPRHKITKRGQNVTFRCDPISEHNRLYWYRQTLGQGPEFLTYFQNEAQLEKSRLLSDRFSAERPKGSFSTLEIQRTEQGDSAMYLCADEQVLGTEAFFGQGTRLTVV.

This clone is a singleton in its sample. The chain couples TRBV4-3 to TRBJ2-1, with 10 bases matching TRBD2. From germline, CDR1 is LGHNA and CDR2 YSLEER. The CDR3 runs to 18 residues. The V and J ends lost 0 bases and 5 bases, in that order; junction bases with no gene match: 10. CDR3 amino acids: CASSQDPPLAGANNEQFF. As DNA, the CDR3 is TGCGCCAGCAGCCAAGATCCCCCTCTAGCGGGGGCAAACAATGAGCAGTTCTTC.

The CDR3 reads CASSQSGTGFYEQYF. The DNA for the CDR3 is TGCGCCAGCAGTCAATCTGGGACAGGGTTTTACGAGCAGTACTTC. J is TRBJ2-7 and V is TRBV23-1; 9 bases line up with TRBD1. TRBV23-1 is identified as an open reading frame with a role that is uncertain. The trim removed 0 bases at V and 4 bases at J, leaving 4 bases unmatched. The CDR3 is made up of 15 amino acids.

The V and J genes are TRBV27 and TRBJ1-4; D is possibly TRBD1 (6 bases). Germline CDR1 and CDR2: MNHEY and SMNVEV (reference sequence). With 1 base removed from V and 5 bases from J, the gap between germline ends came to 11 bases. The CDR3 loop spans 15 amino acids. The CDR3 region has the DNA TGTGCCAGCAGTTTATATAAACAGGGAAATGAAAAACTGTTTTTT. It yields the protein CASSLYKQGNEKLFF.

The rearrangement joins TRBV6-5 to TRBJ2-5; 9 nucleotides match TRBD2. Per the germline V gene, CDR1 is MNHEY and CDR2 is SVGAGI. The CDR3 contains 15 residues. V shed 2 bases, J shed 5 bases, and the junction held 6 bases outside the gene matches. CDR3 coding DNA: TGTGCCAGCAGTTACGGGCTAGCGGGGCTCGAGACCCAGTACTTC. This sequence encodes CASSYGLAGLETQYF.

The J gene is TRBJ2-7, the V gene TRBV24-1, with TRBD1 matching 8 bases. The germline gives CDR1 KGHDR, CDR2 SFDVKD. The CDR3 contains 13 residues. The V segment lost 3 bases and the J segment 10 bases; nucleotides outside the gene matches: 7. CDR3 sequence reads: CATSDPGTGIQYF. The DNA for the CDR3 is TGTGCCACCAGTGATCCCGGGACAGGTATACAGTACTTC.

CDR3 amino acids: CASSPRGQGGLNEQFF. CDR3 nucleotide sequence: TGCGCCAGCAGCCCCAGGGGGCAGGGGGGGCTGAATGAGCAGTTCTTC. This chain connects TRBV4-3 to TRBJ2-1, with D possibly being TRBD1 (8 bases). Germline V gene data show CDR1 as LGHNA and CDR2 as YSLEER. V dropped 4 bases and J dropped 7 bases, with 20 bases sitting between them. The CDR3 has 16 amino acids.

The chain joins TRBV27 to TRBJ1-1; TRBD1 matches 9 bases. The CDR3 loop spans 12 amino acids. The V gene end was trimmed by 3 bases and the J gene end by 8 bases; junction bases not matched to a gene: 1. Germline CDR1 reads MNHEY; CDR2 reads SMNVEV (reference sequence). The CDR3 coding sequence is TGTGCCAGCAGTTTGACAGGGGGGGAAGCTTTCTTT. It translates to CASSLTGGEAFF.

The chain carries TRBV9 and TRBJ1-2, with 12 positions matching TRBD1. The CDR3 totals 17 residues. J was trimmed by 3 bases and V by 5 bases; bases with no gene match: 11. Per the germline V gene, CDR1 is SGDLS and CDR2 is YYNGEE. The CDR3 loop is CASSMGQGARRDYGYTF. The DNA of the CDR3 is TGTGCCAGCAGTATGGGACAGGGGGCGCGTCGAGACTATGGCTACACCTTC.

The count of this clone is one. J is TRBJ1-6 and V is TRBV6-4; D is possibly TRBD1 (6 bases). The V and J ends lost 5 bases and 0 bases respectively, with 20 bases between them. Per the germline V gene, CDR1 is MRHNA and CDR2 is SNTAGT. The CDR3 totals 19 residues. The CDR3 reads CASSRATGNPSSYNSPLHF. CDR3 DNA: TGTGCCAGCAGTCGCGCTACAGGGAACCCGAGCTCCTATAATTCACCCCTCCACTTT.